These T cell receptor beta chains were read from a single sample in a study of blood T cells in healthy people across ages. TCRdb re-derived calls from the 5' RACE reads in MiXCR, one entry per CDR3 protein. The sample carries roughly 1,700,000 distinct CDR3 sequences, approximately 30% recorded once. Sample: blood. These receptors all stem from a woman aged 30 to 39 in good health. The CDR3 runs from the conserved cysteine through the conserved F or W. The D gene is left open where the match is weak. Where a row states a size, it is once, few, many or the class of an expanded clone; other rows omit it.

clone_size	j_call	d_call	cdr3_length	v_call	cdr3_aa	cdr3_nt
few	TRBJ1-1	TRBD1	14	TRBV7-3	CASSLSGQGGEAFF	TGTGCCAGCAGCTTATCCGGACAGGGTGGAGAAGCTTTCTTT
NA	TRBJ2-3	TRBD2	14	TRBV20-1	CSARPSGGADTQYF	TGCAGTGCTAGGCCTAGCGGGGGGGCAGATACGCAGTATTTT
few	TRBJ2-7	NA	12	TRBV21-1	CASSIRAGPEYF	TGTGCCAGCAGCATACGAGCAGGCCCAGAGTACTTC
many	TRBJ2-7	NA	15	TRBV3-1	CASSYSTGPSYEQYF	TGTGCCAGCAGTTATTCAACAGGTCCCTCCTACGAGCAGTACTTC
many	TRBJ2-7	NA	18	TRBV20-1	CSARVDVLTVQRAYEQYF	TGCAGTGCTAGAGTTGACGTTTTGACGGTGCAGCGAGCCTACGAGCAGTACTTC
NA	TRBJ2-1	NA	14	TRBV6-1	CASSRLENRNEQFF	TGTGCCAGCAGCCGACTAGAGAATAGAAACGAGCAGTTCTTC
few	TRBJ1-5	NA	15	TRBV3-1	CASSQDLRQYQPQHF	TGTGCCAGCAGCCAAGATTTACGACAGTATCAGCCCCAGCATTTT
NA	TRBJ2-7	NA	13	TRBV2	CACSGGILDEQYF	TGTGCCTGCAGTGGTGGGATTTTGGACGAGCAGTACTTC
few	TRBJ2-7	TRBD2	13	TRBV7-2	CASGRLAGVEQYF	TGTGCCAGCGGTAGACTAGCGGGAGTCGAGCAGTACTTC
NA	TRBJ1-4	NA	16	TRBV6-1	CASSGPNAGDTEKLFF	TGTGCCAGCAGTGGCCCGAATGCAGGGGACACTGAAAAACTGTTTTTT
many	TRBJ1-5	NA	14	TRBV3-1	CASSRDNSNQPQHF	TGTGCCAGCAGCCGGGACAATAGCAATCAGCCCCAGCATTTT
NA	TRBJ1-1	NA	13	TRBV20-1	CSAPRSGDTEAFF	TGCAGTGCTCCCCGATCTGGGGACACTGAAGCTTTCTTT
NA	TRBJ1-2	NA	13	TRBV4-2	CASSQVQGVGYTF	TGTGCCAGCAGCCAAGTCCAGGGAGTTGGCTACACCTTC
few	TRBJ2-5	TRBD2	18	TRBV7-2	CASSLRLAGGPLGETQYF	TGTGCCAGCAGCCTAAGACTAGCGGGGGGGCCGTTGGGGGAGACCCAGTACTTC
few	TRBJ2-2	TRBD2	14	TRBV10-3	CAIRSGENTGELFF	TGTGCCATCAGAAGCGGGGAGAACACCGGGGAGCTGTTTTTT
few	TRBJ2-1	TRBD2	15	TRBV7-2	CASSFSGSLRNEQFF	TGTGCCAGCAGCTTTAGCGGGTCCCTAAGGAATGAGCAGTTCTTC
few	TRBJ2-1	NA	15	TRBV9	CASSVLDAPNNEQFF	TGTGCCAGCAGCGTATTAGACGCCCCTAACAATGAGCAGTTCTTC
many	TRBJ1-1	NA	10	TRBV29-1	CSVTLTEAFF	TGCAGCGTCACATTAACTGAAGCTTTCTTT
many	TRBJ2-1	NA	11	TRBV20-1	CSARIVNEQFF	TGCAGTGCTAGGATAGTGAATGAGCAGTTCTTC
NA	TRBJ1-2	NA	17	TRBV6-1	CASITGPTRVRDYGYTF	TGTGCCAGCATCACTGGTCCTACACGGGTGAGGGACTATGGCTACACCTTC
few	TRBJ2-1	NA	14	TRBV3-1	CASSQWGTANEQFF	TGTGCCAGCAGCCAATGGGGGACGGCCAATGAGCAGTTCTTC
few	TRBJ2-5	NA	17	TRBV20-1	CSADPGGPGMVQETQYF	TGCAGTGCTGACCCCGGGGGGCCAGGGATGGTTCAAGAGACCCAGTACTTC
NA	TRBJ2-1	NA	15	TRBV14	CASSQSEISYNEQFF	TGTGCCAGCAGCCAATCGGAGATTTCCTACAATGAGCAGTTCTTC
NA	TRBJ2-7	NA	15	TRBV5-4	CACSDSTGSSYEQYF	TGTGCCTGCAGCGATTCGACTGGGAGCTCCTACGAGCAGTACTTC
NA	TRBJ2-1	TRBD1	15	TRBV6-5	CASSPGGTGSYEQFF	TGTGCCAGCAGCCCTGGCGGGACAGGGTCCTACGAGCAGTTCTTC
many	TRBJ2-7	TRBD1	15	TRBV5-1	CASSLPGTGVPEQYF	TGCGCCAGCAGCCTGCCTGGGACAGGGGTCCCCGAGCAGTACTTC
NA	TRBJ2-7	NA	14	TRBV7-2	CASSSATGRYEQYF	TGTGCCAGCAGCTCAGCGACGGGTCGCTACGAGCAGTACTTC
NA	TRBJ2-1	NA	16	TRBV7-2	CASSFGGVRRVGERFF	TGTGCCAGCAGCTTCGGGGGAGTTAGGCGGGTGGGTGAGCGGTTCTTC
NA	TRBJ2-1	TRBD2	15	TRBV14	CTSSHPAGRYNEQFF	TGTACCAGCAGCCACCCAGCGGGGAGATACAATGAGCAGTTCTTC
NA	TRBJ2-5	TRBD2	15	TRBV11-2	CASSLDRTSSNEQYF	TGTGCCAGCAGCTTAGATAGGACTAGTAGCAATGAGCAGTACTTC
NA	TRBJ2-1	TRBD2	15	TRBV27	CASSLYGTKVNEQFF	TGTGCCAGCAGTTTATATGGGACTAAGGTCAATGAGCAGTTCTTC
NA	TRBJ2-2	TRBD2	16	TRBV6-2/TRBV6-3	CASSYGTSGSTGELFF	TGTGCCAGCAGTTACGGGACTAGCGGGTCCACCGGGGAGCTGTTTTTT
few	TRBJ2-7	TRBD1	14	TRBV5-1	CASRPDRGTLEQYF	TGCGCCAGCAGACCGGACAGGGGAACTTTGGAGCAGTACTTC
NA	TRBJ1-2	TRBD1	15	TRBV2	CASSGADRGAVGYTF	TGTGCCAGCAGTGGAGCGGACAGGGGTGCGGTTGGCTACACCTTC